This TCR beta chain was sequenced for a study of identical twins. Findings and caveats of the study: Out-of-frame alpha sequences that twins shared showed excess low generation probability. Twins' excess sharing was less marked for out-of-frame beta sequences.

Germline V gene data show CDR1 as DFQATT and CDR2 as SNEGSKA (reference sequence). The CDR3 spans 14 residues. No donor was unhealthy or non-Caucasian. A universal primer site was incorporated via template switching, and the cDNA contained unique molecular identifiers. A single record per CDR3 protein comes from TCRdb applying MiXCR to the 5' RACE reads. The table has 1.5 million to 2 million distinct CDR3 sequences, roughly 35% seen once; the top ten hold approximately 0.25%. Note on this clonotype: The antigen is unknown. Relative to the germline gene, one junction end is altered; a read error may explain this.

The V gene is TRBV20-1, the J gene TRBJ1-1; 12 bases line up with TRBD1. The receptor was derived from a newborn girl in good health. Sequencing was done on a sample of cord blood. Here the CDR3 reads CSVRDGTGGAEAFF. The CDR3 region has the DNA TGCAGTGTTAGAGACGGGACAGGGGGCGCTGAAGCTTTCTTT.